The 27 T cell receptor beta chains listed next were all sequenced from one sample in a study of blood T cell repertoires in COVID-19. Measured with immunoSEQ multiplex PCR; TCRdb has only the in-frame clones, and not every one. This sample has 350,000 to 450,000 clones; over 85% occur once, and the top ten carry 1.7%. The specimen sequenced was PBMCs or T cells enriched from blood (not recorded which). The receptors here all came from a young woman who had recovered from COVID-19.

This chain joins TRBV21-1 and TRBJ1-3; TRBD1 reflects the table's D call only, with no check against the DNA. TRBV21-1 is described as a pseudogene. The length of the CDR3 is 19 residues. CDR3 bases: TGTGCCAGCAGCAAAAGCGCCGGACGCAGGGCGCTCTCTGGAAACACCATATATTTT. It translates to CASSKSAGRRALSGNTIYF.

This sequence joins TRBV5-1 and TRBJ2-7, with D possibly matching TRBD2 (5 bases). The length of the CDR3 is 13 residues. In germline, CDR1 is SGHRS, CDR2 YFSETQ. V lost 5 bases and J lost 3, with 12 bases in between. Here the CDR3 reads CASRELGVYEQYF. The CDR3 DNA sequence: TGCGCCAGCAGGGAACTAGGAGTCTACGAGCAGTACTTC.

This clone has only a few counts. V and J are TRBV4-2 and TRBJ2-7; 9 bases match TRBD1. This CDR3 region has 16 residues. Unmatched junction bases numbered 5, after V lost 1 base and J lost 1 base. Germline V gene data show CDR1 as LGHNA and CDR2 as YNFKEQ. CDR3 DNA sequence: TGTGCCAGCAGCCAAGCGCTCGGGACAGGGTCCTACGAGCAGTACTTC. Its protein is CASSQALGTGSYEQYF.

The chain links TRBV29-1 to TRBJ1-5, with 8 bases matching TRBD1. Germline lookup yields CDR1 SQVTM and CDR2 ANQGSEA. The V and J ends lost 4 bases and 4 bases, in that order; junction bases with no gene match: 3. The CDR3 spans 13 residues. In DNA form, the CDR3 reads TGCAGCGTTGGGGACAGGTCAAATCAGCCCCAGCATTTT. Translation gives CSVGDRSNQPQHF.

V is TRBV5-1 and J is TRBJ1-6; 8 nucleotides line up with TRBD1. J lost 9 bases, V lost 3 bases, and 8 bases had no gene match. The CDR3 contains 15 residues. Germline V gives CDR1 SGHRS, CDR2 YFSETQ. As DNA, the CDR3 is TGCGCCAGCAGCTCTCGGACAGGGAGAGGTTCACCCCTCCACTTT. Residues: CASSSRTGRGSPLHF.

This rearrangement joins TRBV28 to TRBJ2-7; TRBD2 might be the D (6 bases). This CDR3 region has 15 residues. The V gene's germline CDR1 is MDHEN and CDR2 SYDVKM. Trimming left V 1 base short and J 0 bases short, with 10 bases between. Here the CDR3 reads CASSLFFSGSYEQYF. The DNA for the CDR3 is TGTGCCAGCAGTTTATTTTTTAGCGGCTCCTACGAGCAGTACTTC.

The chain carries TRBV6-5 and TRBJ1-1, with 7 nucleotides matching TRBD1. Per germline, CDR1 MNHEY and CDR2 SVGAGI. CDR3 length equals 14 residues. After removal of 8 bases from V and 2 bases from J, the junction contained 8 bases not matched to a gene. The CDR3 spells CASLPGTVNTEAFF. In nucleotides, the CDR3 is TGTGCCAGCCTACCGGGGACAGTTAACACTGAAGCTTTCTTT.

The chain employs TRBV5-5 and TRBJ1-3, with D possibly matching TRBD1 (6 bases). CDR1 and CDR2 (germline): SGHKS, YYEKEE (reference sequence). Trimming shortened V by 0 bases and J by 2 bases, and 12 bases separated the two germline ends. The CDR3 extends over 16 amino acids. In DNA, the CDR3 is TGTGCCAGCAGCTTGGGAGCCAGGGGAACTGGAAACACCATATATTTT. Residues: CASSLGARGTGNTIYF.

The chain links TRBV19 to TRBJ2-4; possible D gene TRBD2, 6 bases. The ends were cut back, 2 bases at V and 11 bases at J, with 22 bases in the middle. CDR1 is LNHDA, CDR2 SQIVND, per germline (reference sequence). This CDR3 contains 16 residues. The CDR3 reads CASSIKVRGRTDLQYF. The CDR3 bases are TGTGCCAGTAGTATAAAGGTTCGGGGGAGGACTGATCTTCAGTACTTC.

V and J are TRBV11-1 and TRBJ2-7, with D perhaps TRBD2 (5 bases). Germline V gene sequence: CDR1 SGHAT, CDR2 FQDESV (reference sequence). V was clipped by 5 bases and J by 9 bases, with 17 bases between them. There are 13 residues in the CDR3. CDR3 bases: TGTGCCAGCAGCCCCGTCACGACCGGAGGGCAGTACTTC. Its translation is CASSPVTTGGQYF. Full variable domain (outside the CDR3, taken from reference TRBV11-1 and TRBJ2-7): EAEVAQSPRYKITEKSQAVAFWCDPISGHATLYWYRQILGQGPELLVQFQDESVVDDSQLPKDRFSAERLKGVDSTLKIQPAELGDSAMYLCASSPVTTGGQYFGPGTRLTVT.

The V gene is TRBV19, the J gene TRBJ1-5, with 7 bases that match TRBD1. Trimming removed 6 bases from V and 2 bases from J; junction bases left unmatched: 7. The CDR3 spans 15 residues. Germline loops: CDR1 LNHDA, CDR2 SQIVND (reference sequence). The DNA for the CDR3 is TGTGCCAGTAGGGGACAGAGTGTTGGCAATCAGCCCCAGCATTTT. This codes for CASRGQSVGNQPQHF.

This chain uses TRBV28 with TRBJ1-6, with 9 bases matching TRBD1. Germline values: CDR1 MDHEN, CDR2 SYDVKM. Unmatched junction bases numbered 8, after V lost 4 bases and J lost 7 bases. The CDR3 length is 16 residues. The DNA of the CDR3 is TGTGCCAGCAGTTACGTCGGGGGACAGGGAAATTCACCCCTCCACTTT. Protein sequence: CASSYVGGQGNSPLHF.

V is TRBV3-1 (or the pseudogene TRBV3-2) and J is TRBJ1-2, with 9 bases identical to TRBD1. From germline, CDR1 is LGHDT and CDR2 YNNKEL (reference sequence). The trim removed 0 bases at V and 2 bases at J, leaving 4 bases unmatched. The CDR3 is made up of 16 amino acids. The CDR3 loop reads CASSQETGTGNYGYTF. The CDR3 DNA reads TGTGCCAGCAGCCAAGAAACCGGGACAGGGAACTATGGCTACACCTTC.

The chain has TRBV9 and TRBJ2-1; 9 bases are shared with TRBD2. J gave up 5 bases and V 1 base, and 4 bases lay outside the gene matches. Germline V gene data show CDR1 as SGDLS and CDR2 as YYNGEE. The CDR3 is 15 residues long. The CDR3: CASSVFSGGNNEQFF. Written as DNA, the CDR3 is TGTGCCAGCAGCGTATTTAGCGGGGGTAACAATGAGCAGTTCTTC.

This sequence joins TRBV19 and TRBJ2-3, with TRBD1 matching 9 bases. This CDR3 spans 15 amino acids. The germline V gene has CDR1 LNHDA and CDR2 SQIVND (reference sequence). The trim removed 5 bases at V and 3 bases at J, leaving 6 bases unmatched. The CDR3 loop is CASSPPGQGTDTQYF. CDR3 sequence (DNA): TGTGCCAGTAGTCCCCCGGGACAGGGAACAGATACGCAGTATTTT.

The chain uses TRBV7-9 and TRBJ2-3; weak D call: TRBD1 (6 bases). Germline V CDR1 and CDR2: SEHNR, FQNEAQ (reference sequence). This CDR3 spans 15 amino acids. The V end lost 3 bases, the J end lost 5 bases, and 15 bases lay between the germline ends. The CDR3 DNA is TGTGCCAGCAGCTTCCGGCTACAGGGAGTAGATACGCAGTATTTT. Residues: CASSFRLQGVDTQYF.

The chain couples TRBV29-1 to TRBJ2-1; D uncertain. The germline V gene encodes CDR1 SQVTM and CDR2 ANQGSEA. CDR3 length: 13 amino acids. In DNA, the CDR3 is TGCAGTGCCCACACAAGCTCCTACAATGAGCAGTTCTTC. This gives the protein CSAHTSSYNEQFF.

A few counts support this clone. The CDR3: CASSRTGVWNEQFF. The CDR3 DNA follows: TGTGCCAGCAGCCGTACAGGGGTCTGGAATGAGCAGTTCTTC. The V and J genes are TRBV7-9 and TRBJ2-1; 7 bases match TRBD1. V lost 5 bases, J lost 7 bases, and 8 bases stayed unmatched. This CDR3 spans 14 amino acids. CDR1 is SEHNR, CDR2 FQNEAQ, per germline (reference sequence).

This clone was detected once. The chain recombines TRBV4-3 with TRBJ2-5; TRBD1 matches at 7 bases. V lost 0 bases and J lost 0; bases outside the gene matches: 7. CDR1 is LGHNA and CDR2 is YSLEER in the germline V gene. CDR3 length: 17 amino acids. CDR3 region: CASSQEGGGYNQETQYF. CDR3 nucleotide sequence: TGCGCCAGCAGCCAAGAAGGGGGCGGTTACAACCAAGAGACCCAGTACTTC.

This rearrangement joins TRBV5-8 to TRBJ1-1; 10 bases align to TRBD1. The length of the CDR3 is 14 residues. The germline V gene encodes CDR1 SGHTS and CDR2 YDEGEE. Trimming cost V 7 bases and J 6 bases; bases outside gene matches: 9. CDR3 nucleotides: TGTGCCAGCCTTTTAAGACAGGGGGCTTCTGAAGCTTTCTTT. This encodes CASLLRQGASEAFF.

Here the CDR3 reads CAASGQGSYNEQFF. The CDR3 bases are TGTGCCGCCTCCGGACAGGGCTCCTACAATGAGCAGTTCTTC. The rearrangement joins TRBV2 to TRBJ2-1, with 8 bases identical to TRBD1. This CDR3 region has 14 residues. Unmatched junction bases numbered 6, after V lost 11 bases and J lost 0 bases. The germline gives CDR1 SNHLY, CDR2 FYNNEI.

This sequence joins TRBV12-5 and TRBJ1-1; D not certain. From germline, CDR1 is LGHNT and CDR2 FRNRAP. This CDR3 region has 12 residues. Trimming took off 7 bases at V and 11 bases at J, with 17 bases between the two ends. The CDR3 bases are TGTGCTAGTGACCACAGCCTTATTGGGGCTTTCTTT. It specifies CASDHSLIGAFF.

The rearrangement joins TRBV7-3 to TRBJ2-2; maybe TRBD2 (6 bases). CDR1 is SGHTA, CDR2 FQGTGA, per germline. V dropped 2 bases and J dropped 5 bases, with 6 bases sitting between them. There are 13 residues in the CDR3. CDR3 sequence: CASSLGGTGELFF. The CDR3 nucleotides read TGTGCCAGCAGCTTAGGGGGGACCGGGGAGCTGTTTTTT.

The gene calls are TRBV19 and TRBJ2-7; weak D call: TRBD1 (5 bases). Trimming cost V 5 bases and J 6 bases, with 23 bases left between them. This CDR3 region has 16 residues. Germline CDR1 reads LNHDA; CDR2 reads SQIVND (reference sequence). This chain's CDR3 is CASSPQDQGIMAEQYF. The CDR3 DNA follows: TGTGCCAGTAGTCCGCAAGACCAGGGAATAATGGCCGAGCAGTACTTC.

The chain joins TRBV3-1 (or the pseudogene TRBV3-2) to TRBJ2-3, with 8 bases that match TRBD2. This CDR3 contains 16 residues. The junction had 7 bases not matched to a gene; V was cut back by 1 base and J by 4 bases. Germline assignment: CDR1 LGHDT and CDR2 YNNKEL (reference sequence). The CDR3 DNA follows: TGTGCCAGCAGCCAAGTAAGCGGGAGTTGGTCAGATACGCAGTATTTT. Translating gives CASSQVSGSWSDTQYF.

V gene TRBV24-1 combines with J gene TRBJ2-3; perhaps TRBD1 as D (5 bases). Per the germline V gene, CDR1 is KGHDR and CDR2 is SFDVKD. The CDR3 spans 15 residues. V lost 5 bases to trimming and J lost 0 bases, with 11 bases between them. DNA of the CDR3: TGTGCCACCAGTGGGTGGGGCTCTAGCACAGATACGCAGTATTTT. The encoded protein is CATSGWGSSTDTQYF.

CDR3 DNA: TGTGCCAGCAGTTTAGAGGGAAATCCTTACAATGAGCAGTTCTTC. It is translated as CASSLEGNPYNEQFF. The chain has TRBV27 and TRBJ2-1; D is possibly TRBD2 (5 bases). From germline, CDR1 is MNHEY and CDR2 SMNVEV (reference sequence). The CDR3 is 15 residues long. V lost 2 bases to trimming and J lost 4 bases, with 12 bases between them.